One T cell receptor beta chain is described in this entry. Its target is not known. TCRdb fed the 5' RACE reads into MiXCR, producing one record per CDR3 protein. The sample carries 130,000 or so distinct CDR3 sequences, over 15% recorded once. This CDR3 comprises 16 residues. The ends were cut back, 5 bases at V and 1 base at J, with 17 bases in the middle. Germline values: CDR1 SGHVS, CDR2 FQNEAQ. The data stem from a study of CD8 T cells in ankylosing spondylitis. Study findings and constraints: Ankylosing spondylitis blood appeared to carry a characteristic TCR beta motif of roughly eight highly homologous variants.

Sequencing was carried out using blood, either unsorted or a sorted T cell fraction (not recorded which). This clonotype was obtained from a male donor with ankylosing spondylitis. The chain employs TRBV7-8 and TRBJ1-1; D not certain. The CDR3 DNA follows: TGTGCCAGCAGCCCCCCGGTTGGACTTACGAACACTGAAGCTTTCTTT. It translates to CASSPPVGLTNTEAFF.